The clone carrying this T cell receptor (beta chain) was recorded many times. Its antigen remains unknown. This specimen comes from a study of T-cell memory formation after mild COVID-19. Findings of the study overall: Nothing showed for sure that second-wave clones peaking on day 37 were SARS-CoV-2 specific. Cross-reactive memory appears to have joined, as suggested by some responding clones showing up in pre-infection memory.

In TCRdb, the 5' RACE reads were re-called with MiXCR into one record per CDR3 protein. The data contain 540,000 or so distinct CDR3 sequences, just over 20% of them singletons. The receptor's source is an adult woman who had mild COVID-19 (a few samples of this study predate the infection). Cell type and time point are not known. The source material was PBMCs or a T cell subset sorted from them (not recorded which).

CDR3 sequence (DNA): TGTGCCAGCAGCTTAGCGAGGGGCCTTTACAATGAGCAGTTCTTC. It is translated as CASSLARGLYNEQFF. The chain joins TRBV7-8 to TRBJ2-1; either TRBD1 or TRBD2 may fit D (5 bases each). Trimming removed 0 bases at V and 4 bases at J, with 10 bases between. The CDR3 sequence is 15 residues long. Germline-derived CDR1 and CDR2 are SGHVS and FQNEAQ.